These T cell receptor beta chains were read from a single sample in a study of control samples from healthy donors and cancer patients. Sequencing was performed with immunoSEQ multiplex PCR; in TCRdb, only in-frame clones are kept and a portion is missing. Among about 84,000 clones listed, about nine tenths were seen once. Sequenced sample: blood. The receptors come from a man in his fifties or sixties in good health. The CDR3 runs from the conserved cysteine through the conserved F or W. The D gene is left open where the match is weak. Rows may omit the clone size; those that give it use once, few, many or a size class.

D: -; V: TRBV4-3; J: TRBJ1-2; size: -; CDR3: CASSQEARGYGYTF; DNA: TGCGCCAGCAGCCAAGAGGCCCGAGGCTATGGCTACACCTTC
D: -; V: TRBV6-5; J: TRBJ1-5; size: -; CDR3: CAAGHQPQHF; DNA: TGTGCCGCCGGACATCAGCCCCAGCATTTT
D: -; V: TRBV12-3/TRBV12-4; J: TRBJ1-2; size: -; CDR3: CASSPTRREGYTF; DNA: TGTGCCAGCAGCCCGACTAGGCGGGAAGGCTACACCTTC
D: -; V: TRBV4-1; J: TRBJ1-5; size: few; CDR3: CASSQDFQFSNQPQHF; DNA: TGCGCCAGCAGCCAAGATTTTCAGTTTAGCAATCAGCCCCAGCATTTT
D: -; V: TRBV9; J: TRBJ1-1; size: -; CDR3: CASTVPSGGGVNTEAFF; DNA: TGTGCCAGCACCGTCCCGAGTGGGGGGGGCGTGAACACTGAAGCTTTCTTT
D: TRBD1; V: TRBV29-1; J: TRBJ1-6; size: once; CDR3: CSVAGQGNNSPLHF; DNA: TGCAGCGTTGCGGGACAGGGGAACAATTCACCCCTCCACTTT
D: -; V: TRBV2; J: TRBJ1-6; size: -; CDR3: CASSDQGMGNSPLHF; DNA: TGTGCCAGCAGTGACCAGGGGATGGGTAATTCACCCCTCCACTTT
D: -; V: TRBV5-8; J: TRBJ1-1; size: -; CDR3: CASSRSKVSEAFF; DNA: TGTGCCAGCAGCCGGTCCAAGGTTTCTGAAGCTTTCTTT
D: -; V: TRBV20-1; J: TRBJ1-1; size: -; CDR3: CSASPIRDIQGPFF; DNA: TGCAGTGCTAGTCCCATCCGGGACATTCAGGGGCCTTTCTTT
D: -; V: TRBV7-2; J: TRBJ1-5; size: once; CDR3: CASSLVRGNQPQHF; DNA: TGTGCCAGCAGTTTAGTGAGGGGTAATCAGCCCCAGCATTTT
D: -; V: TRBV10-2; J: TRBJ2-4; size: -; CDR3: CASTGGPVFRAKNIQYF; DNA: TGCGCCAGCACAGGGGGGCCAGTTTTTCGAGCCAAAAACATTCAGTACTTC
D: -; V: TRBV12-5; J: TRBJ1-5; size: -; CDR3: CASGLAGWPQHF; DNA: TGTGCTAGTGGTTTGGCCGGGTGGCCCCAGCATTTT
D: TRBD1; V: TRBV6-2/TRBV6-3; J: TRBJ1-6; size: few; CDR3: CASSFGTDISPLHF; DNA: TGTGCCAGCAGTTTCGGGACAGACATTTCACCCCTCCACTTT
D: -; V: TRBV19; J: TRBJ1-3; size: -; CDR3: CASNKGTGNTIYF; DNA: TGTGCCAGTAATAAAGGAACTGGAAACACCATATATTTT
D: -; V: TRBV6-2/TRBV6-3; J: TRBJ1-1; size: -; CDR3: CASTPGGLYTEAFF; DNA: TGTGCCAGCACCCCGGGGGGGCTCTACACTGAAGCTTTCTTT
D: -; V: TRBV4-1; J: TRBJ1-6; size: -; CDR3: CASRGVTNSPLHF; DNA: TGCGCCAGCAGGGGGGTAACGAATTCACCCCTCCACTTT
D: -; V: TRBV19; J: TRBJ1-5; size: -; CDR3: CASSIRGANNQPQHF; DNA: TGTGCCAGTAGTATTCGGGGGGCTAATAATCAGCCCCAGCATTTT
D: -; V: TRBV5-1; J: TRBJ1-2; size: once; CDR3: CASSWGDRGYTF; DNA: TGCGCCAGCAGCTGGGGAGATCGAGGCTACACCTTC
D: -; V: TRBV15; J: TRBJ1-5; size: -; CDR3: CATSRGVDGQPQHF; DNA: TGTGCCACCAGCAGGGGAGTCGATGGTCAGCCCCAGCATTTT
D: -; V: TRBV5-1; J: TRBJ2-7; size: once; CDR3: CASSLGQPSFYEQYF; DNA: TGCGCCAGCAGCTTGGGACAGCCAAGCTTTTACGAGCAGTACTTC
D: -; V: TRBV10-3; J: TRBJ1-6; size: -; CDR3: CAIRYDGAYNSPLHF; DNA: TGTGCCATCAGATACGACGGGGCCTATAATTCACCCCTCCACTTT
D: TRBD1; V: TRBV3-1/TRBV3-2; J: TRBJ1-6; size: -; CDR3: CASSQTGVSRSPLHF; DNA: TGTGCCAGCAGCCAAACAGGGGTTTCGAGATCACCCCTCCACTTT
D: -; V: TRBV5-5; J: TRBJ1-5; size: -; CDR3: CASSLRGWSTPQHF; DNA: TGTGCCAGCAGCTTGCGGGGGTGGTCTACCCCCCAGCATTTT
D: -; V: TRBV24-1; J: TRBJ1-1; size: -; CDR3: CATSDGGRSEAFF; DNA: TGTGCCACCAGTGATGGGGGACGTTCTGAAGCTTTCTTT
D: -; V: TRBV19; J: TRBJ2-7; size: -; CDR3: CASSILRGSGSEVTYEQYF; DNA: TGTGCCAGTAGTATTCTGAGGGGTTCGGGGAGCGAAGTAACCTACGAGCAGTACTTC